The 28 T cell receptor beta chains below were found in one sample sequenced in a study of blood T cell repertoires in COVID-19 (dated by TCRdb to 2020 to 2021). Library method: the immunoSEQ multiplex PCR assay. TCRdb limited this immuneACCESS table to in-frame rearrangements with V and J called. A share of clones is missing; checked studies link under half to unresolved V genes, and the rest is unexplained. The sample table lists about 250,000 clones, around nine tenths of them with a count of one. The ten top clones hold roughly 0.96% of the sample. The specimen sequenced was peripheral blood. These receptors were obtained from a woman aged 35 to 49 who had recovered from COVID-19.

In its sample, this clone was seen once. This chain links TRBV4-2 with TRBJ1-6, with D maybe TRBD1 (5 bases). The CDR3 contains 15 residues. Germline CDR1 reads LGHNA; CDR2 reads YNFKEQ. The germline V and J ends were trimmed by 0 bases and 7 bases, with 10 bases remaining between them. The CDR3 reads CASSQDAGPNSPLHF. Written as DNA, the CDR3 is TGTGCCAGCAGCCAAGACGCGGGACCGAATTCACCCCTCCACTTT.

This chain connects TRBV7-9 to TRBJ1-6; 7 bases align to TRBD1. The V gene end was trimmed by 6 bases and the J gene end by 6 bases; junction bases not matched to a gene: 11. This CDR3 spans 16 amino acids. Germline V gene lookup returns CDR1 SEHNR and CDR2 FQNEAQ (reference sequence). CDR3 residues: CASSPDRAYSNSPLHF. In DNA form, the CDR3 reads TGTGCCAGCAGTCCTGACAGGGCCTATTCTAATTCACCCCTCCACTTT. The variable domain in full, with the rest retrieved from reference TRBV7-9 and TRBJ1-6, is DTGVSQNPRHKITKRGQNVTFRCDPISEHNRLYWYRQTLGQGPEFLTYFQNEAQLEKSRLLSDRFSAERPKGSFSTLEIQRTEQGDSAMYLCASSPDRAYSNSPLHFGNGTRLTVT.

The genes are TRBV25-1 and TRBJ1-2; D is undetermined. Trimming cost V 3 bases and J 5 bases, with 13 bases left between them. The CDR3 consists of 14 residues. CDR1 MGHDK and CDR2 SYGVNS come from the germline V gene. CDR3 DNA sequence: TGTGCCAGCAGTGACCGGCCCGGAGGGTATGGCTACACCTTC. This translates into CASSDRPGGYGYTF.

V gene TRBV4-2 combines with J gene TRBJ2-1, with D possibly being TRBD2 (6 bases). CDR3 length: 16 residues. The V end lost 0 bases, the J end lost 4 bases, and 13 bases lay between the germline ends. Germline V gene data show CDR1 as LGHNA and CDR2 as YNFKEQ. The DNA for the CDR3 is TGTGCCAGCAGCCAAGATCCCGGGAGACTTTACAATGAGCAGTTCTTC. Translation: CASSQDPGRLYNEQFF.

This chain links TRBV15 with TRBJ2-1; 7 bases map to TRBD1. This CDR3 has 15 residues. V was pared by 5 bases and J by 0 bases, with 4 bases of the junction left unmatched. Germline-derived CDR1 and CDR2 are LNHNV and YYDKDF (reference sequence). Here the CDR3 reads CATSEDRSSYNEQFF. The CDR3 region has the DNA TGTGCCACCAGCGAGGACAGGAGCTCCTACAATGAGCAGTTCTTC.

This rearrangement joins TRBV15 to TRBJ1-1; D is perhaps TRBD1 (5 bases). Trimming stripped 6 bases from V and 5 bases from J, with 19 bases between. This CDR3 is 15 amino acids long. CDR1 is LNHNV, CDR2 YYDKDF, per germline (reference sequence). CDR3 protein: CATRRQGSVGTEAFF. CDR3 DNA sequence: TGTGCCACCAGAAGGCAGGGCTCGGTCGGGACTGAAGCTTTCTTT.

This clone was picked up a small number of times. The chain uses TRBV11-2 and TRBJ2-7; D is unresolved. The CDR3 has 11 amino acids. Trimming removed 4 bases at V and 4 bases at J, with 5 bases between. CDR1 and CDR2 from the germline V gene are SGHAT and FQNNGV. In DNA form, the CDR3 reads TGTGCCAGCAGCTGGGCTTACGAGCAGTACTTC. It codes for CASSWAYEQYF.

The rearrangement links TRBV11-3 to TRBJ2-2, with TRBD1 identical over 9 bases. V lost 7 bases, J lost 7 bases, and 10 bases stayed unmatched. Germline loops: CDR1 SGHNT, CDR2 YENEEA. This CDR3 has 15 amino acids. CDR3: CASTFPGQGNGELFF. CDR3 DNA sequence: TGTGCCAGCACCTTCCCGGGACAGGGTAACGGGGAGCTGTTTTTT.

This clone has more than one count but fewer than ten. The chain carries TRBV9 and TRBJ2-1; TRBD2 is a possible D gene (6 bases). Trimming shortened V by 4 bases and J by 3 bases, and 17 bases separated the two germline ends. The germline gives CDR1 SGDLS, CDR2 YYNGEE. The CDR3 runs 16 residues. Written as DNA, the CDR3 is TGTGCCAGCAGCCCTCGGGACGGAGGGAACTACAATGAGCAGTTCTTC. It translates to CASSPRDGGNYNEQFF.

About this clone: Other nucleotide sequences from this sample produce the same CDR3. The chain couples TRBV2 to TRBJ2-1; 7 positions agree with TRBD2. V was clipped by 6 bases and J by 0 bases; unmatched bases: 5. The length of the CDR3 is 15 residues. Germline V lookup: CDR1 SNHLY, CDR2 FYNNEI. CDR3 coding DNA: TGTGCCAGCAGCGGGGGGATTAGCTCCTACAATGAGCAGTTCTTC. It is translated as CASSGGISSYNEQFF. Supplemented by reference TRBV2 and TRBJ2-1, the full variable domain reads EPEVTQTPSHQVTQMGQEVILRCVPISNHLYFYWYRQILGQKVEFLVSFYNNEISEKSEIFDDQFSVERPDGSNFTLKIRSTKLEDSAMYFCASSGGISSYNEQFFGPGTRLTVL.

This clone appeared once. The chain employs TRBV19 and TRBJ2-7; TRBD2 matches at 9 bases. Germline V lookup: CDR1 LNHDA, CDR2 SQIVND (reference sequence). J gave up 2 bases and V 2 bases, and 13 bases lay outside the gene matches. The length of the CDR3 is 18 residues. CDR3 sequence: CASSISVDGAGGPYEQYF. The CDR3 DNA is TGTGCCAGTAGTATATCGGTCGATGGGGCGGGAGGGCCCTACGAGCAGTACTTC.

In regard to this clone: The sample has other DNA sequences that encode this CDR3 too. V gene TRBV9 combines with J gene TRBJ2-5; maybe TRBD2 (5 bases). The germline V gene has CDR1 SGDLS and CDR2 YYNGEE. V lost 0 bases, J lost 3 bases, and 6 bases lay in between. The CDR3 totals 13 residues. CDR3 bases: TGTGCCAGCAGCGTAGGGGGAGAAGAGACCCAGTACTTC. This encodes CASSVGGEETQYF. Variable domain in full (rest from reference TRBV9 and TRBJ2-5): DSGVTQTPKHLITATGQRVTLRCSPRSGDLSVYWYQQSLDQGLQFLIQYYNGEERAKGNILERFSAQQFPDLHSELNLSSLELGDSALYFCASSVGGEETQYFGPGTRLLVL.

CDR3 in amino acids: CASSQSGQGGRGYTF. In DNA form, the CDR3 reads TGTGCCAGCAGCCAATCCGGACAGGGCGGCCGTGGCTACACCTTC. The V call is TRBV3-1 (or the pseudogene TRBV3-2), the J call TRBJ1-2, with 8 bases matching TRBD1. The CDR3 is 15 amino acids. Germline CDR1 is LGHDT and CDR2 is YNNKEL (reference sequence). J was trimmed by 7 bases and V by 2 bases; bases with no gene match: 9.

There are a few counts of this clone. The chain uses TRBV12-3 or TRBV12-4 and TRBJ1-2; TRBD1 is a possible D gene (6 bases). The V end lost 2 bases, the J end lost 7 bases, and 8 bases lay between the germline ends. This CDR3 has 12 residues. In DNA form, the CDR3 reads TGTGCCAGCAGTTTAAGGGACACTGGCTACACCTTC. This gives the protein CASSLRDTGYTF.

This sequence joins TRBV28 and TRBJ1-3, with unresolved D. This CDR3 region has 12 residues. The germline V gene has CDR1 MDHEN and CDR2 SYDVKM. Trimming pared 10 bases from V and 7 bases from J, leaving 14 bases between. The CDR3 protein is CATTVSENTIYF. The DNA of the CDR3 is TGTGCCACCACAGTTTCCGAGAACACCATATATTTT.

The chain couples TRBV2 to TRBJ2-1, with 10 bases identical to TRBD2. The germline CDR1 and CDR2 sequences are SNHLY and FYNNEI. The CDR3 contains 15 residues. Losses at the gene ends were 8 bases for V and 10 bases for J; bases not matched to a gene: 14. CDR3 region: CASVIPLRGLAEQFF. The CDR3 DNA reads as TGTGCCAGCGTTATTCCGCTTAGGGGACTAGCGGAGCAGTTCTTC.

The chain joins TRBV6-5 to TRBJ1-2; 8 nucleotides agree with TRBD1. Losses at the gene ends were 9 bases for V and 1 base for J; bases not matched to a gene: 4. The germline CDR1 and CDR2 sequences are MNHEY and SVGAGI. The CDR3 totals 13 residues. DNA of the CDR3: TGTGCCAGGTTGGACAGGGATAACTATGGCTACACCTTC. Translating it yields CARLDRDNYGYTF.

V gene TRBV2 combines with J gene TRBJ1-5; weak D call: TRBD1 (5 bases). V lost 1 base to trimming and J lost 7 bases, with 11 bases between them. From germline, CDR1 is SNHLY and CDR2 FYNNEI. The CDR3 runs to 14 residues. The DNA of the CDR3 is TGTGCCAGCAGTGAAGGGGACTTCGTCCAGCCCCAGCATTTT. Its protein product is CASSEGDFVQPQHF.

This chain connects TRBV27 to TRBJ2-7, with TRBD2 matching 9 bases. CDR3 length: 15 residues. Germline V CDR1 and CDR2: MNHEY, SMNVEV (reference sequence). Trimming removed 5 bases from V and 0 bases from J; junction bases left unmatched: 5. The CDR3 loop reads CASSPRTSASYEQYF. CDR3 coding DNA: TGTGCCAGCAGTCCCCGGACTAGCGCCTCCTACGAGCAGTACTTC.

V is TRBV19 and J is TRBJ1-2; TRBD1 agrees at 7 bases. CDR1 is LNHDA and CDR2 is SQIVND in the germline V gene (reference sequence). With V trimmed by 4 bases and J by 0 bases, 8 bases remained unmatched. The CDR3 runs 16 residues. The CDR3 DNA sequence: TGTGCCAGTAGTACACGACAGGGAACAGCTAACTATGGCTACACCTTC. Amino acid sequence: CASSTRQGTANYGYTF.

V and J are TRBV18 and TRBJ1-5; D perhaps matches TRBD1 (6 bases). The CDR3 is 14 residues long. CDR1 and CDR2 from the germline V gene are KGHSH and LQKENI. V was cut by 3 bases and J by 3 bases, with 9 bases left in between. In DNA form, the CDR3 reads TGTGCCAGCTCACCTGACAGGTCCAATCAGCCCCAGCATTTT. Encoded protein: CASSPDRSNQPQHF.

V and J are TRBV5-1 and TRBJ2-5, with 8 nucleotides matching TRBD1. The CDR3 runs 16 residues. Germline V gene data show CDR1 as SGHRS and CDR2 as YFSETQ. After removal of 3 bases from V and 5 bases from J, the junction contained 12 bases not matched to a gene. The CDR3 nucleotides read TGCGCCAGCAGCTCCACAGTGGACAGGGCGATCGAGACCCAGTACTTC. This gives the protein CASSSTVDRAIETQYF.

The J gene is TRBJ1-3, the V gene TRBV7-9; D is unresolved. The germline V gene encodes CDR1 SEHNR and CDR2 FQNEAQ (reference sequence). Between the trimmed V and J ends, which lost 0 bases and 0 bases, there was a span of 15 bases. The CDR3 consists of 18 residues. This CDR3 is CASSLALRLPHSGNTIYF. CDR3 coding DNA: TGTGCCAGCAGCTTAGCCTTGCGCCTTCCGCACTCTGGAAACACCATATATTTT.

The chain is built from TRBV7-3 and TRBJ2-2; 13 bases are shared with TRBD2. The CDR3 spans 15 residues. Germline assignment: CDR1 SGHTA and CDR2 FQGTGA. Unmatched junction bases numbered 3, after V lost 5 bases and J lost 6 bases. The CDR3 coding sequence is TGTGCCAGCAGCCCAGGGACTAGCGGGGCCGGGGAGCTGTTTTTT. Protein sequence: CASSPGTSGAGELFF.

DNA for the CDR3: TGTGCCAGCACCTGGGCGGGAGGGTCGTATGAGCAGTTCTTC. Protein sequence: CASTWAGGSYEQFF. The rearrangement joins TRBV7-8 to TRBJ2-1; 9 nucleotides match TRBD2. V dropped 7 bases and J dropped 8; count of bases not matched to a gene: 9. CDR3 length equals 14 residues. CDR1 SGHVS and CDR2 FQNEAQ come from the germline V gene.

The J gene is TRBJ2-2, the V gene TRBV24-1, with 7 bases aligning to TRBD1. The CDR3 extends over 16 amino acids. V gave up 2 bases and J gave up 7 bases; unmatched junction bases: 9. Germline CDR1 is KGHDR and CDR2 is SFDVKD. In nucleotides, the CDR3 is TGTGCCACCAGTGATTGGAATGAGGGGGCGGTCGGGGAGCTGTTTTTT. Translated, it gives CATSDWNEGAVGELFF.

The DNA for the CDR3 is TGTGCCAGCAGCGTGTCAGGGTTCACAGATACGCAGTATTTT. Protein: CASSVSGFTDTQYF. V usage is TRBV9 and J usage is TRBJ2-3; D possibly corresponds to TRBD1 (5 bases). Germline CDR1 and CDR2: SGDLS and YYNGEE. The CDR3 extends over 14 amino acids. V lost 2 bases, J lost 2 bases, and 9 bases lay in between.

The CDR3 nucleotides are TGTGCCAGCAGTTTATGGGGACAGGGTGATACCGGGGAGCTGTTTTTT. The encoded protein is CASSLWGQGDTGELFF. The rearrangement uses TRBV27 and TRBJ2-2, with 9 positions matching TRBD1. This CDR3 is 16 amino acids long. Looked up from germline, CDR1 is MNHEY and CDR2 is SMNVEV (reference sequence). V lost 1 base, J lost 5 bases, and 5 bases stayed unmatched.